This is a list of T cell receptor beta chains from one sample in a study of shared clonotypes between healthy human individuals. Clones were sequenced by immunoSEQ multiplex PCR, and TCRdb holds only the in-frame ones, with some missing. This sample has fewer than 3 million clones, with around 92% found just once. Sequences were obtained from naive CD4+ T cells from PBMCs. Source of these receptors: a man aged 18 to 35 in good health. Some clones in this sample may be carry-over from other donors' samples. The CDR3 runs from the conserved cysteine through the conserved F or W.

cdr3_aa	j_call	v_call
CASSKAYEQYF	TRBJ2-7	TRBV2
CASSRGETQYF	TRBJ2-5	TRBV2
CASSLWRGVGTDTQYF	TRBJ2-3	TRBV5-6
CASSSHPSYNEQFF	TRBJ2-1	TRBV27
CASIQPGGGWTFF	TRBJ1-1	TRBV25-1
CASSLGVSGDYGYTF	TRBJ1-2	TRBV7-9
CASSVIGGIGVENEQYF	TRBJ2-7	TRBV6-1
CASSLGGRAYEQYF	TRBJ2-7	TRBV28
CASSVRAESYNEQFF	TRBJ2-1	TRBV9
CASSLRTGSTDTQYF	TRBJ2-3	TRBV5-4
CSVTDPPLYEQYF	TRBJ2-7	TRBV29-1
CASSLARTEAFF	TRBJ1-1	TRBV5-6
CASSIGPGAGANVLTF	TRBJ2-6	TRBV19
CASSSTGELFF	TRBJ2-2	TRBV7-7
CASSSGDPKNIQYF	TRBJ2-4	TRBV5-6
CATQGSPKNTEAFF	TRBJ1-1	TRBV28
CASSQAGTFSNIQYF	TRBJ2-4	TRBV4-1
CASSLRPGGRLLNTEAFF	TRBJ1-1	TRBV7-8
CASSYTGGSETQYF	TRBJ2-5	TRBV14
CASSPWTGTVTNEKLFF	TRBJ1-4	TRBV18
CAWSVADEQFF	TRBJ2-1	TRBV30
CASRGVFMNTEAFF	TRBJ1-1	TRBV10-2
CASMREVNTEAFF	TRBJ1-1	TRBV6-1
CASSSTGALYGYTF	TRBJ1-2	TRBV7-2
CASSLVWRDEQFF	TRBJ2-1	TRBV11-2
CASSQGTSGRYYEQFF	TRBJ2-1	TRBV11-3
CASRPRTNTDTQYF	TRBJ2-3	TRBV2
CASSLPGPQSSYEQYF	TRBJ2-7	TRBV28
CASSVAGDNYGYTF	TRBJ1-2	TRBV9
CASSPQMGETGELFF	TRBJ2-2	TRBV18
CASSLGKWASGKNEQFF	TRBJ2-1	TRBV11-1